A selection of T cell receptor beta chains follows, all from one sample in a study of shared clonotypes between healthy human individuals. The table came from immunoSEQ multiplex PCR; TCRdb's copy has only in-frame clones and leaves some out. Of approximately 1,500,000 clones listed, approximately 98% are singletons. The sample consisted of naive CD4+ T cells sorted from blood. The source is a man younger than 40 in good health. CDR3s include the opening cysteine and the closing phenylalanine or tryptophan. The D gene is left open where the match is weak. Expanded clones are given a class, and other clones once, few, many or no size at all.

d_call | clone_size | j_call | v_call | cdr3_aa | cdr3_nt
. | . | TRBJ2-7 | TRBV6-6 | CASSYTDYEQYF | TGTGCCAGCAGTTATACCGATTACGAGCAGTACTTC
. | . | TRBJ1-2 | TRBV4-3 | CASSQDTTLYGYTF | TGCGCCAGCAGCCAAGACACAACCTTATATGGCTACACCTTC
TRBD1 | . | TRBJ2-3 | TRBV29-1 | CSVVGTGLPDTQYF | TGCAGCGTTGTAGGGACAGGGCTTCCAGATACGCAGTATTTT
TRBD2 | . | TRBJ2-1 | TRBV7-3 | CASSPKRELWNEQFF | TGTGCCAGCAGCCCAAAGCGGGAGTTGTGGAATGAGCAGTTCTTC
. | . | TRBJ2-7 | TRBV28 | CASSPGTGHPSSYEQYF | TGTGCCAGCAGTCCCGGGACCGGACACCCGAGCTCCTACGAGCAGTACTTC
. | . | TRBJ2-1 | TRBV19 | CASSTRPSNEQFF | TGTGCCAGTAGTACCAGACCCTCCAATGAGCAGTTCTTC
. | . | TRBJ2-5 | TRBV5-1 | CASSIQGIETQYF | TGCGCCAGCAGCATACAGGGAATAGAGACCCAGTACTTC
TRBD2 | . | TRBJ2-5 | TRBV11-2 | CASSPNLAGEETQYF | TGTGCCAGCAGCCCCAACCTAGCGGGAGAAGAGACCCAGTACTTC
. | . | TRBJ1-5 | TRBV7-8 | CASSLGPAQPQHF | TGTGCCAGCAGCTTGGGTCCGGCTCAGCCCCAGCATTTT
. | . | TRBJ2-1 | TRBV19 | CASSIAGSSYNEQFF | TGTGCCAGTAGTATTGCAGGGAGCTCCTACAATGAGCAGTTCTTC
. | once | TRBJ2-4 | TRBV27 | CASRQAESGKNIQYF | TGTGCCAGCAGACAGGCGGAGAGTGGCAAAAACATTCAGTACTTC
TRBD1 | . | TRBJ2-7 | TRBV5-1 | CASSLGAGGMVEQYF | TGCGCCAGCAGCTTGGGGGCAGGGGGCATGGTCGAGCAGTACTTC
. | . | TRBJ1-2 | TRBV27 | CASKAPNYGYTF | TGTGCCAGCAAGGCCCCCAACTATGGCTACACCTTC
. | . | TRBJ2-1 | TRBV18 | CADRATGFSYNEQFF | TGTGCTGATAGGGCAACGGGGTTCTCCTACAATGAGCAGTTCTTC
. | . | TRBJ2-1 | TRBV18 | CASSPLQGGEQFF | TGTGCCAGCTCACCACTACAGGGAGGTGAGCAGTTCTTC
. | . | TRBJ1-3 | TRBV19 | CASSMVLAGNTIYF | TGTGCCAGTAGTATGGTGCTGGCCGGAAACACCATATATTTT
. | once | TRBJ1-1 | TRBV11-2 | CASSFPRGGANTEAFF | TGTGCCAGCAGCTTTCCCCGGGGGGGCGCGAACACTGAAGCTTTCTTT
TRBD2 | . | TRBJ2-7 | TRBV5-1 | CASSWTGTSGNYEQYF | TGCGCCAGCAGCTGGACTGGGACTAGCGGGAACTACGAGCAGTACTTC
TRBD1 | . | TRBJ1-4 | TRBV5-1 | CASSSQGARGEKLFF | TGCGCCAGCAGCTCCCAGGGGGCGCGTGGTGAAAAACTGTTTTTT
. | . | TRBJ2-1 | TRBV5-1 | CASISFGAGNEQFF | TGCGCCAGCATCTCGTTCGGGGCAGGCAATGAGCAGTTCTTC
. | . | TRBJ2-3 | TRBV11-2 | CASSFRDYRRITDTQYF | TGTGCCAGCAGCTTCCGCGACTATCGGAGAATCACAGATACGCAGTATTTT
. | . | TRBJ2-5 | TRBV5-1 | CASSLELVGETQYF | TGCGCCAGCAGCTTGGAGTTAGTTGGAGAGACCCAGTACTTC
. | . | TRBJ1-3 | TRBV29-1 | CSPLSSGSSGNTIYF | TGCAGCCCCCTTTCGAGCGGAAGCTCTGGAAACACCATATATTTT
. | . | TRBJ2-2 | TRBV27 | CASRTRSSVGVGTGELFF | TGTGCCAGCAGAACCAGAAGTAGCGTGGGGGTTGGAACCGGGGAGCTGTTTTTT
TRBD1 | . | TRBJ2-2 | TRBV5-1 | CASSPGTGGHTGELFF | TGCGCCAGCAGCCCGGGGACAGGGGGTCACACCGGGGAGCTGTTTTTT
. | . | TRBJ2-1 | TRBV18 | CASSPLGISSSYNEQFF | TGTGCCAGCTCACCGTTGGGGATATCATCCTCCTACAATGAGCAGTTCTTC
TRBD2 | once | TRBJ2-1 | TRBV10-3 | CAIQKLGLADYNEQFF | TGTGCCATCCAAAAACTTGGGCTAGCGGACTACAATGAGCAGTTCTTC
. | . | TRBJ2-2 | TRBV18 | CASFFLANTGELFF | TGTGCCAGCTTTTTTTTGGCTAACACCGGGGAGCTGTTTTTT
. | . | TRBJ2-1 | TRBV28 | CASSIAGTPPEQFF | TGTGCCAGCAGTATAGCAGGGACACCACCCGAGCAGTTCTTC
TRBD2 | . | TRBJ2-7 | TRBV19 | CASSYSLAASYEQYF | TGTGCCAGTAGCTATTCACTAGCGGCTTCCTACGAGCAGTACTTC
. | once | TRBJ2-1 | TRBV7-3 | CASSLDIRAYNEQFF | TGTGCCAGCAGTTTAGACATACGCGCCTACAATGAGCAGTTCTTC
TRBD1 | . | TRBJ1-2 | TRBV30 | CAWSVPGGRLGYTF | TGTGCCTGGAGTGTACCAGGGGGCCGCCTCGGCTACACCTTC
. | . | TRBJ2-3 | TRBV2 | CASSESRGSTDTQYF | TGTGCCAGCAGTGAATCTCGCGGGAGCACAGATACGCAGTATTTT
. | . | TRBJ2-7 | TRBV7-6 | CASSLAGLDGEQYF | TGTGCCAGCAGCTTAGCTGGACTGGATGGCGAGCAGTACTTC
TRBD2 | . | TRBJ2-7 | TRBV10-3 | CAISGPTGTSARQGSYEQYF | TGTGCCATCAGTGGACCGACGGGGACTAGCGCTCGGCAGGGTTCCTACGAGCAGTACTTC
TRBD2 | . | TRBJ2-2 | TRBV9 | CASSPAVAGHTGELFF | TGTGCCAGCAGCCCCGCTGTAGCGGGACACACCGGGGAGCTGTTTTTT
. | . | TRBJ2-1 | TRBV4-1 | CASSQIAAYNEQFF | TGCGCCAGCAGCCAAATAGCTGCCTACAATGAGCAGTTCTTC
. | . | TRBJ1-2 | TRBV27 | CASRPNRALSYGYTF | TGTGCCAGCAGGCCGAACAGGGCCCTCTCCTATGGCTACACCTTC
. | . | TRBJ2-5 | TRBV7-2 | CASSLTAETQYF | TGTGCCAGCAGCTTAACCGCGGAGACCCAGTACTTC
. | . | TRBJ2-5 | TRBV7-8 | CASSLTSGSETQYF | TGTGCCAGCAGCTTAACGTCTGGTTCGGAGACCCAGTACTTC
. | once | TRBJ2-7 | TRBV19 | CASSPDRAYEQYF | TGTGCCAGTAGTCCCGACAGAGCCTACGAGCAGTACTTC
. | . | TRBJ1-1 | TRBV21-1 | CASSKGSEANTEAFF | TGTGCCAGCAGCAAAGGATCGGAGGCGAACACTGAAGCTTTCTTT
. | . | TRBJ1-4 | TRBV7-9 | CASTGTEKLFF | TGTGCCAGCACCGGGACAGAAAAACTGTTTTTT
. | once | TRBJ2-1 | TRBV9 | CASSVVAVGSYNEQFF | TGTGCCAGCAGCGTAGTAGCGGTCGGCTCCTACAATGAGCAGTTCTTC
. | . | TRBJ1-1 | TRBV28 | CASRFGGVYTEAFF | TGTGCCAGCAGATTCGGAGGGGTGTACACTGAAGCTTTCTTT